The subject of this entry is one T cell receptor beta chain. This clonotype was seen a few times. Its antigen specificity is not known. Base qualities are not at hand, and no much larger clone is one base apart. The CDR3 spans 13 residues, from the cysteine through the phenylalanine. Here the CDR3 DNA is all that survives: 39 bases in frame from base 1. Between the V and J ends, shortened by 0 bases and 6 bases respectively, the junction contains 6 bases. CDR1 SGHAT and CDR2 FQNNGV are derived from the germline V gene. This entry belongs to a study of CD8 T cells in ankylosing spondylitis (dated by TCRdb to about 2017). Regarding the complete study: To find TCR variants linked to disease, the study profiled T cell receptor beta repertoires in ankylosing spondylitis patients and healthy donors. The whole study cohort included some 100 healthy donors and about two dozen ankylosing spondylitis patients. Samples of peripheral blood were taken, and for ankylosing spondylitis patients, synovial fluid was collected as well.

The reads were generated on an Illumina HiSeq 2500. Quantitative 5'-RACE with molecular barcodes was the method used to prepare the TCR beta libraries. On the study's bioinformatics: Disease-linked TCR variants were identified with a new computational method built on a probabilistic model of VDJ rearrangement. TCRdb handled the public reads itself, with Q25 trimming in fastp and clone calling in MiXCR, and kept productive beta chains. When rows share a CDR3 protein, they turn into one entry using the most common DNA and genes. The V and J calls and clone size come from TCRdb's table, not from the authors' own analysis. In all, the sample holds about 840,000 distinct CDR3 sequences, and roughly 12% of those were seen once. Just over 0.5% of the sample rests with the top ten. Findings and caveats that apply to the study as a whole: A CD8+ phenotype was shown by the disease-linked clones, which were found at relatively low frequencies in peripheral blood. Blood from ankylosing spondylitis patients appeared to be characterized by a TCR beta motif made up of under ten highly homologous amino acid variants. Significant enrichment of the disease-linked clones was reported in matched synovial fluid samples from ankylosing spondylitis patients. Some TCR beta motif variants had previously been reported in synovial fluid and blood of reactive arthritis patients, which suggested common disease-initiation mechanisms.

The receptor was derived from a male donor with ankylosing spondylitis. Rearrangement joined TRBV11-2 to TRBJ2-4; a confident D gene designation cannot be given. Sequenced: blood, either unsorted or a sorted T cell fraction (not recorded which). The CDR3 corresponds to CASSLDWGNIQYF. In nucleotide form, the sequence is TGTGCCAGCAGCTTAGATTGGGGAAACATTCAGTACTTC.